This T cell receptor beta chain was recorded in a study of blood T cells in healthy people across ages. A sample-barcoded 5' primer and a J-beta primer mix were used in a second PCR of roughly 6 to 12 cycles. TCRdb recomputed calls from the 5' RACE reads with MiXCR, one row per CDR3 protein. Among 800,000 or so distinct CDR3 sequences listed, around 62% were seen once. Deletions cut 7 bases from V and 1 base from J, with 10 bases between. Germline V gene sequence: CDR1 MNHEY, CDR2 SVGEGT. The CDR3 is 13 amino acids. Donors were healthy Caucasian individuals from Russia aged about 6 to 100. Whole-study findings and limits: Measured against age, TCR beta diversity per million T cells decreased in a roughly linear manner.

As regards this clonotype: Its target is unknown.

The source is a man aged 25-40 years in good health. The sample consisted of blood. V is TRBV6-2 or TRBV6-3 and J is TRBJ2-5, with unresolved D. CDR3 loop: CASIGIFQETQYF. As DNA, the CDR3 is TGTGCCAGCATTGGGATTTTCCAAGAGACCCAGTACTTC.